One sample yielded the 22 T cell receptor beta chains listed below, sequenced in a study of beta chain features in type 1 diabetes. The antigens these receptors bind are not known. As every portion of the isolated RNA was reverse transcribed, the sequencing read expressed TCRB transcripts. The table came from immunoSEQ multiplex PCR; TCRdb's copy has only in-frame clones and leaves some out. The sample includes about 650,000 clones, 9.5% to 15% seen only once; the top ten take around 0.12%. Findings and limits, study-wide: Within each of all four CD4+ subsets, Type 1 diabetes patients had TCRB CDR3s that were moderately but significantly shorter.

Sequencing used naive CD4+ T cells from blood. These receptors all stem from a man younger than 40 with type 1 diabetes.

In its sample, this clone was seen a few times. The chain joins TRBV19 to TRBJ2-1, with 10 bases lining up with TRBD1. Trimming took 4 bases from V and 7 from J; bases not matched to a gene: 4. The germline V gene encodes CDR1 LNHDA and CDR2 SQIVND (reference sequence). This CDR3 is built from 14 residues. The chain's CDR3 is CASSTSDRGNEQFF. Here the CDR3 DNA reads TGTGCCAGTAGTACTTCGGACAGGGGGAATGAGCAGTTCTTC.

This clone was counted only a few times. The chain has TRBV5-1 and TRBJ2-2; possibly TRBD1 or TRBD2 for D (5 bases each). V lost 5 bases, J lost 0 bases, and 11 bases lay in between. Germline loops: CDR1 SGHRS, CDR2 YFSETQ. The CDR3 consists of 15 residues. CDR3 sequence reads: CASRRGTANTGELFF. In DNA, the CDR3 is TGCGCCAGCAGGCGAGGGACGGCGAACACCGGGGAGCTGTTTTTT.

There are a few counts of this clone. The chain couples TRBV4-3 to TRBJ1-4; D might be TRBD1 (5 bases). CDR1 and CDR2 from the germline V gene are LGHNA and YSLEER. V shed 0 bases and J shed 7 bases, with 15 bases lying between them. The CDR3 is 16 residues long. CDR3: CASSQDTRGRGEKLFF. CDR3 in DNA: TGCGCCAGCAGCCAAGATACCCGGGGCCGAGGTGAAAAACTGTTTTTT.

This clone was observed a handful of times. The chain links TRBV11-2 to TRBJ2-7; D uncertain. This CDR3 region has 15 residues. The V end lost 4 bases, the J end lost 1 base, and 14 bases lay between the germline ends. Germline CDR1 is SGHAT and CDR2 is FQNNGV. CDR3 region: CASSSHSEKSYEQYF. The CDR3 DNA sequence: TGTGCCAGCAGCTCCCATTCAGAGAAATCCTACGAGCAGTACTTC.

This clone has a handful of counts. The chain has TRBV27 and TRBJ1-5; D uncertain. Germline CDR1 MNHEY, CDR2 SMNVEV (reference sequence). V gave up 5 bases and J gave up 7 bases, with 15 bases separating them. The CDR3 spans 14 residues. CDR3 residues: CASSIGPYGQPQHF. Here the CDR3 DNA reads TGTGCCAGCAGTATAGGGCCCTACGGCCAGCCCCAGCATTTT.

The chain employs TRBV19 and TRBJ2-7, with D possibly TRBD1 on 6 matching bases. This CDR3 spans 14 amino acids. CDR1 is LNHDA, CDR2 SQIVND, per germline (reference sequence). V lost 1 base, J lost 2 bases, and 9 bases lay in between. The CDR3 DNA reads as TGTGCCAGTAGTATAGGCCAGGGGACCTACGAGCAGTACTTC. Translating it yields CASSIGQGTYEQYF.

This clone appeared a few times. The chain recombines TRBV29-1 with TRBJ2-7, with 10 bases lining up with TRBD1. Per germline, CDR1 SQVTM and CDR2 ANQGSEA. CDR3 length: 14 amino acids. V shed 3 bases and J 3 bases; nucleotides not matched to a gene: 5. CDR3 residues: CSVDVGDRGYEQYF. The CDR3 nucleotides read TGCAGCGTTGACGTCGGGGACAGGGGCTACGAGCAGTACTTC.

In its sample, this clone was seen a few times. The chain is built from TRBV18 and TRBJ1-2; no firm D call. V dropped 1 base and J dropped 5 bases, with 11 bases sitting between them. The germline CDR1 and CDR2 sequences are KGHSH and LQKENI. The CDR3 loop spans 14 amino acids. The CDR3 spells CASSPRLTGYGYTF. The CDR3 DNA reads as TGTGCCAGCTCACCACGTCTTACCGGGTATGGCTACACCTTC.

This clone was seen a few times. The V and J genes are TRBV30 and TRBJ2-7, with D unresolved. The V gene's germline CDR1 is GTSNPN and CDR2 SVGIG (reference sequence). With 2 bases removed from V and 4 bases from J, the gap between germline ends came to 6 bases. The CDR3 has 11 residues. The CDR3 spells CAWSFMYEQYF. CDR3 sequence (DNA): TGTGCCTGGAGTTTTATGTACGAGCAGTACTTC. The full variable domain, its missing parts supplied by reference TRBV30 and TRBJ2-7, is SQTIHQWPATLVQPVGSPLSLECTVEGTSNPNLYWYRQAAGRGLQLLFYSVGIGQISSEVPQNLSASRPQDRQFILSSKKLLLSDSGFYLCAWSFMYEQYFGPGTRLTVT.

Only a few counts were recorded for this clone. This sequence joins TRBV5-6 and TRBJ2-1; D possibly corresponds to TRBD2 (7 bases). From germline, CDR1 is SGHDT and CDR2 YYEEEE. V gave up 3 bases and J gave up 0 bases, with 13 bases separating them. The CDR3 is 16 residues long. The CDR3 spells CASSSTGRGSYNEQFF. The CDR3 DNA sequence: TGTGCCAGCAGCTCCACAGGGAGGGGCTCCTACAATGAGCAGTTCTTC.

The V gene is TRBV5-1, the J gene TRBJ2-1, with D maybe TRBD1 (6 bases). Trimming took 3 bases from V and 8 from J, leaving 18 bases between them. The CDR3 sequence is 15 residues long. The germline V gene has CDR1 SGHRS and CDR2 YFSETQ. The CDR3 nucleotides read TGCGCCAGCAGCTCACAGGGCAGCTCTGGGGATGAGCAGTTCTTC. Translation: CASSSQGSSGDEQFF. The entire variable domain, with the rest obtained from reference TRBV5-1 and TRBJ2-1, is as follows: KAGVTQTPRYLIKTRGQQVTLSCSPISGHRSVSWYQQTPGQGLQFLFEYFSETQRNKGNFPGRFSGRQFSNSRSEMNVSTLELGDSALYLCASSSQGSSGDEQFFGPGTRLTVL.

The sample holds a few counts of this clone. This sequence joins TRBV11-3 and TRBJ1-1; TRBD1 aligns across 9 bases. V lost 5 bases to trimming and J lost 4 bases; unmatched junction nucleotides: 8. The CDR3 totals 15 residues. Germline-derived CDR1 and CDR2 are SGHNT and YENEEA. This chain's CDR3 is CASSPGTGRSTEAFF. The CDR3, as DNA: TGTGCCAGCAGCCCCGGGACAGGGAGGAGCACTGAAGCTTTCTTT.

This chain joins TRBV7-9 and TRBJ1-6; D possibly corresponds to TRBD1 (5 bases). Germline assignment: CDR1 SEHNR and CDR2 FQNEAQ (reference sequence). The CDR3 contains 16 residues. V was shortened by 5 bases and J by 0 bases, with 11 bases between the two germline ends. The CDR3 nucleotides read TGTGCCAGCAGCGGTGGACAAAGCTCCTATAATTCACCCCTCCACTTT. Translated: CASSGGQSSYNSPLHF.

The genes are TRBV19 and TRBJ1-1; D is uncertain. V shed 5 bases and J shed 1 base, with 14 bases lying between them. The CDR3 is 15 amino acids. The V gene's germline CDR1 is LNHDA and CDR2 SQIVND (reference sequence). CDR3 loop: CASSSPTVGNTEAFF. DNA for the CDR3: TGTGCCAGTAGTTCGCCGACCGTGGGGAACACTGAAGCTTTCTTT.

This clone was counted between two and nine times. The chain carries TRBV6-5 and TRBJ1-1; TRBD1 is a possible D gene (6 bases). The CDR3 is 14 amino acids. Trimming stripped 6 bases from V and 6 bases from J, with 17 bases between. CDR1 and CDR2 from the germline V gene are MNHEY and SVGAGI. The CDR3 protein is CASSNQYRVSEAFF. CDR3 sequence (DNA): TGTGCCAGCAGCAACCAATACAGGGTCTCTGAAGCTTTCTTT.

The chain has TRBV9 and TRBJ1-3; no reliable D call. The germline V gene has CDR1 SGDLS and CDR2 YYNGEE. The length of the CDR3 is 19 residues. V lost 0 bases to trimming and J lost 0 bases, with 19 bases between them. The DNA of the CDR3 is TGTGCCAGCAGCGTAGCTATCGACTCCCTGATCCCCTCTGGAAACACCATATATTTT. Its translation: CASSVAIDSLIPSGNTIYF.

Notes on this clone: The sample carries other DNA sequences with the same CDR3. This chain connects TRBV7-2 to TRBJ2-7; D is ambiguous. The V gene lost 1 base and the J gene lost 3 bases, with 7 bases spanning the gap. Germline values: CDR1 SGHTA, CDR2 FQGNSA. The CDR3 runs to 13 residues. CDR3 bases: TGTGCCAGCAGCTTAGGTCGTCGCTACGAGCAGTACTTC. This translates into CASSLGRRYEQYF.

The chain couples TRBV7-2 to TRBJ2-1; D remains ambiguous. The CDR3 spans 12 residues. V lost 2 bases, J lost 7 bases, and 6 bases lay in between. Germline CDR1 SGHTA, CDR2 FQGNSA. As DNA, the CDR3 is TGTGCCAGCAGCTTAATTCGTAATGAGCAGTTCTTC. Its translation: CASSLIRNEQFF.

This clone was picked up a small number of times. The rearrangement uses TRBV14 and TRBJ2-3, with TRBD2 matching over 7 bases. This CDR3 spans 15 amino acids. CDR1 is SGHDN and CDR2 is FVKESK in the germline V gene. J gave up 3 bases and V 5 bases, and 8 bases lay outside the gene matches. CDR3 sequence reads: CASSRAVGGTDTQYF. CDR3 sequence (DNA): TGTGCCAGCAGCAGGGCCGTCGGGGGGACAGATACGCAGTATTTT.

Only a few counts were recorded for this clone. CDR3 DNA: TGCAGCACCTCCCAAGGACAGGGTTACGAGCAGTACTTC. Amino acids: CSTSQGQGYEQYF. The genes are TRBV29-1 and TRBJ2-7, with 8 bases aligning to TRBD1. Germline lookup yields CDR1 SQVTM and CDR2 ANQGSEA. V lost 8 bases and J lost 4; bases outside the gene matches: 10. This CDR3 spans 13 amino acids.

The CDR3 nucleotides are TGCGCCAGCAGCCAAGGACTCCTAAGGAGTGTCAAGGGGGGTGAGCAGTTCTTC. This translates into CASSQGLLRSVKGGEQFF. The chain employs TRBV4-3 and TRBJ2-1; D tentatively reads TRBD1 or TRBD2 (6 bases each). Germline CDR1 is LGHNA and CDR2 is YSLEER. CDR3 length: 18 residues. V lost 1 base to trimming and J lost 9 bases, with 25 bases between them.

This clone was detected a few times. The rearrangement joins TRBV11-1 to TRBJ2-3; D is tentatively TRBD1 or TRBD2 (6 bases each). Germline CDR1 SGHAT, CDR2 FQDESV (reference sequence). The CDR3 totals 16 residues. V lost 4 bases and J 1 base, leaving 15 bases between the germline ends. The CDR3 nucleotides are TGTGCCAGCAGCTCATCGGGGGCCGCCGGCACAGATACGCAGTATTTT. Encoded protein: CASSSSGAAGTDTQYF.